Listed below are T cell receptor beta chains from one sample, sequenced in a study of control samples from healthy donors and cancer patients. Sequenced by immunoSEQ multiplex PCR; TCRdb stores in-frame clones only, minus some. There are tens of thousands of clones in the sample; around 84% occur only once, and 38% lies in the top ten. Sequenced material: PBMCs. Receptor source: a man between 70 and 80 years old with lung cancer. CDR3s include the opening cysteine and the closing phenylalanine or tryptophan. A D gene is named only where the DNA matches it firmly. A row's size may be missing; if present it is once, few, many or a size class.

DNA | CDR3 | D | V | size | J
TGTGCCAGTAGAAACCAGGAGGGCTATGGCTACACCTTC | CASRNQEGYGYTF | . | TRBV19 | . | TRBJ1-2
TGTGCCAGCAGTGAAGGGTACGGGGCGGACCTCGAGCAGTACTTC | CASSEGYGADLEQYF | . | TRBV6-1 | . | TRBJ2-7
TGCGCCAGCAGCCAGACCGGGACAGGGGGCGGTCAGCCCCAGCATTTT | CASSQTGTGGGQPQHF | TRBD1 | TRBV4-1 | once | TRBJ1-5
TGTGCCAGCAGCTTAGATCGTGCCCGGGATACGCAGTATTTT | CASSLDRARDTQYF | . | TRBV11-2 | . | TRBJ2-3
TGTGCCAGCAGTATCCCCCAGCCTGGGGCCAACGTCCTGACTTTC | CASSIPQPGANVLTF | . | TRBV28 | few | TRBJ2-6
TGTGCCACCAGTGACCCGGAGACAGGGGGGGAAGAGACCCAGTACTTC | CATSDPETGGEETQYF | TRBD1 | TRBV24-1 | . | TRBJ2-5
TGTGCCAGTAGTATAGTTGGACTAGCGGCAAACACCGGGGAGCTGTTTTTT | CASSIVGLAANTGELFF | TRBD2 | TRBV19 | . | TRBJ2-2
TGTGCCAGCAGTTTGGGGAACACTGAAGCTTTCTTT | CASSLGNTEAFF | . | TRBV12-3/TRBV12-4 | . | TRBJ1-1
TGTGCCAGCAGCTTAGTAAGGGACGGAAACACCATATATTTT | CASSLVRDGNTIYF | . | TRBV7-9 | . | TRBJ1-3
TGTGCCAGCAGTAGCCTTTTTGGACAGGGTAACTACGAGCAGTACTTC | CASSSLFGQGNYEQYF | TRBD1 | TRBV28 | . | TRBJ2-7
TGTGCCAGCAGCGTAGGCCTCATGGGGGGGAACAATGAGCAGTTCTTC | CASSVGLMGGNNEQFF | TRBD2 | TRBV9 | . | TRBJ2-1
TGTGCCAGCAGCTTCGGTTTGAACACTGAAGCTTTCTTT | CASSFGLNTEAFF | . | TRBV11-2 | . | TRBJ1-1
TGTGCCATCCAGCGGGGGGCCGGGGAGCTGTTTTTT | CAIQRGAGELFF | TRBD2 | TRBV10-3 | . | TRBJ2-2
TGTGCCAGCAGTAGGACAGGGGACCGTGAAGCTTTCTTT | CASSRTGDREAFF | TRBD1 | TRBV6-2/TRBV6-3 | . | TRBJ1-1
TGTGCCAGCAGTCCCGGACGGGGTTGGGGCGGCGAGCAGTACTTC | CASSPGRGWGGEQYF | . | TRBV27 | . | TRBJ2-7
TGTGCCAGTAATCTCAGGGTCTCCTATAATTCACCCCTCCACTTT | CASNLRVSYNSPLHF | . | TRBV19 | . | TRBJ1-6
TGTGCCACCAGCCGAAGGACGACAGGGGCTTCTAATTCACCCCTCCACTTT | CATSRRTTGASNSPLHF | TRBD1 | TRBV15 | . | TRBJ1-6
TGTGCCAGCAGCTCTTCCTCAACAGGCGGGACGCGATATGGCTACACCTTC | CASSSSSTGGTRYGYTF | . | TRBV5-8 | . | TRBJ1-2
TGTGCCAGCAGTTACGGGGGACAGGTGTACGAGACCCAGTACTTC | CASSYGGQVYETQYF | TRBD1 | TRBV6-6 | . | TRBJ2-5
TGTGCCAGTAGAGGAACCGGGACAGCGAACAATGAGCAGTTCTTC | CASRGTGTANNEQFF | TRBD1 | TRBV19 | . | TRBJ2-1
TGTGCCAGCAGCCTCGACAGAATATATGGCTACACCTTC | CASSLDRIYGYTF | . | TRBV7-9 | . | TRBJ1-2
TGTGCCAGCAGTATACTAGCGGGGGGGAAAGAGACCCAGTACTTC | CASSILAGGKETQYF | TRBD2 | TRBV6-2/TRBV6-3 | once | TRBJ2-5
TGCGCCAGCAGCCCCGGACAGTACGGCGGGGACGGCTACACCTTC | CASSPGQYGGDGYTF | . | TRBV5-1 | . | TRBJ1-2
TGTGCCATCTTAACGGGACAGGGGGCGACGGACAATCAGCCCCAGCATTTT | CAILTGQGATDNQPQHF | TRBD1 | TRBV10-3 | . | TRBJ1-5
TGTGCCAGCTCACCATGGGCGGGGGACTACGAGCAGTACTTC | CASSPWAGDYEQYF | TRBD2 | TRBV18 | . | TRBJ2-7
TGTGCCAGCAGAACATGGGGGGGCCGCGATGAGCAGTTCTTC | CASRTWGGRDEQFF | . | TRBV27 | . | TRBJ2-1
TGTGCCAGCAGCTTACCCCAGCTCACTGAAGCTTTCTTT | CASSLPQLTEAFF | . | TRBV7-9 | few | TRBJ1-1
TGTGCCATCAGTCCCACGGGAGGTTTAACTAATGAAAAACTGTTTTTT | CAISPTGGLTNEKLFF | . | TRBV10-3 | . | TRBJ1-4
TGTGCCAGCAGCGTAGGTGGCGGGGAGCTGTTTTTT | CASSVGGGELFF | . | TRBV9 | . | TRBJ2-2
TGTGCCAGCAGCCAAGTTGGAGGGTGGGAGCAGTTCTTC | CASSQVGGWEQFF | . | TRBV14 | . | TRBJ2-1
TGTGCCAGCCGTTGGACTAGCGCTGGCGAGCAGTACTTC | CASRWTSAGEQYF | TRBD2 | TRBV6-5 | . | TRBJ2-7
TGTGCCAGCAGCGTAGGGGTTGGCGAGCAGTACTTC | CASSVGVGEQYF | . | TRBV9 | once | TRBJ2-7
TGTGCCCTAGGACATTTTACTTGGGGCACAATGAACACTGAAGCTTTCTTT | CALGHFTWGTMNTEAFF | . | TRBV7-9 | medium-sized | TRBJ1-1
TGTGCCAGCAGTTACAGGGCGCTCGGGGGTGGCTACACCTTC | CASSYRALGGGYTF | . | TRBV21-1 | few | TRBJ1-2
TGTGCCAGCAGTTCTGGCGCCTACACTGAAGCTTTCTTT | CASSSGAYTEAFF | . | TRBV28 | . | TRBJ1-1
TGCAGTGCTAGTGCGGGGGATGGAAATCAGCCCCAGCATTTT | CSASAGDGNQPQHF | . | TRBV20-1 | . | TRBJ1-5
TGTGCCAGCAGAAAGGTGACATTTTCCTACGAGCAGTACTTC | CASRKVTFSYEQYF | . | TRBV6-5 | . | TRBJ2-7
TGTGCCAGCAGTTTAGGTGTCCTCACCGGGGAGCTGTTTTTT | CASSLGVLTGELFF | . | TRBV27 | . | TRBJ2-2
TGCGCCTCCCAGGCGGCAGGGTCGGCTAAGCAGTACTTC | CASQAAGSAKQYF | . | TRBV10-1 | once | TRBJ2-7
TGTGCCACCAGTGGGACGACCTCTCAGCCCCAGCATTTT | CATSGTTSQPQHF | . | TRBV24-1 | . | TRBJ1-5
TGCGCCAGCAGCCCGAGCGGGGGGCGCTCCTACAATGAGCAGTTCTTC | CASSPSGGRSYNEQFF | TRBD2 | TRBV5-1 | . | TRBJ2-1
TGTGCCAGCAGCTTTGGACAGGGGGGCCCCATGAACACTGAAGCTTTCTTT | CASSFGQGGPMNTEAFF | TRBD1 | TRBV7-2 | . | TRBJ1-1
TGTGCCAGCAGTTTTGTGGGCCTGGCAGATACGCAGTATTTT | CASSFVGLADTQYF | . | TRBV28 | . | TRBJ2-3
TGTGCCTGGAGTAACAGTAATGAAAAACTGTTTTTT | CAWSNSNEKLFF | . | TRBV30 | . | TRBJ1-4
TGTGCCAGTAAACAGGGCAACTATGGCTACACCTTC | CASKQGNYGYTF | . | TRBV19 | . | TRBJ1-2
TGTGCCATCAGTGAGAGCGGGAGGGGGAACACTGAAGCTTTCTTT | CAISESGRGNTEAFF | . | TRBV10-3 | . | TRBJ1-1
TGTGCCAGCTCACCATTACAGGGTTGGGACGAGCAGTACTTC | CASSPLQGWDEQYF | . | TRBV18 | . | TRBJ2-7
TGTGCCAGCAGTTCCCGAAAGACCCAGTACTTC | CASSSRKTQYF | . | TRBV12-3/TRBV12-4 | . | TRBJ2-5
TGCGCCAGCAGTGAACAGCTCCATCCCCAGCATTTT | CASSEQLHPQHF | . | TRBV10-2 | . | TRBJ1-5
TGCGCCAGCAGTCCCGGGACATTCTCCTACGAGCAGTACTTC | CASSPGTFSYEQYF | . | TRBV4-3 | once | TRBJ2-7
TGTGCCAGCAGCCCACGCCGGGGAATGAGCACAGATACGCAGTATTTT | CASSPRRGMSTDTQYF | . | TRBV3-1/TRBV3-2 | few | TRBJ2-3
TGTGCCAGCAGTCTACTGCTTGGAGGGCCTGCGAACACCGGGGAGCTGTTTTTT | CASSLLLGGPANTGELFF | . | TRBV27 | few | TRBJ2-2
TGCGCCAGCAGCGAGGCTAGCCCGGGGATCAATGAGCAGTTCTTC | CASSEASPGINEQFF | . | TRBV5-1 | . | TRBJ2-1
TGTGCCAGCAGCCCAGGACAGGGAGGTAGTGAGCAGTTCTTC | CASSPGQGGSEQFF | TRBD1 | TRBV9 | . | TRBJ2-1
TGTGCCTGGAGTGTCCAGGGGGGGAATTCACCCCTCCACTTT | CAWSVQGGNSPLHF | TRBD1 | TRBV30 | . | TRBJ1-6
TGTGCCAGCTCAACCCTACGGGCAGATACGCAGTATTTT | CASSTLRADTQYF | . | TRBV18 | . | TRBJ2-3
TGTGCCAGTAGTGCCCCGGACAGGTTTCAGCCCCAGCATTTT | CASSAPDRFQPQHF | TRBD1 | TRBV19 | once | TRBJ1-5
TGTGCCAGCAGTTACGTTTCAGGGCGAAGCTCCTACAATGAGCAGTTCTTC | CASSYVSGRSSYNEQFF | . | TRBV6-2/TRBV6-3 | . | TRBJ2-1
TGTGCCACCAGTGATGTGAGGGCCACAGATACGCAGTATTTT | CATSDVRATDTQYF | . | TRBV24-1 | . | TRBJ2-3
TGTGCCAGCAGCCCTTACGATGTCGGGGAGCTGTTTTTT | CASSPYDVGELFF | . | TRBV9 | . | TRBJ2-2